Below, 10 T cell receptor beta chains from the same sample are listed, as sequenced in a study of PD-1 blockade in mismatch repair-deficient tumors. Libraries were prepared by immunoSEQ multiplex PCR; TCRdb keeps only in-frame clonotypes and omits some of them. The repertoire includes about 19,000 clones, over 75% of them detected once, and 1.4% to 1.5% sits in the top ten. Material: PBMCs, obtained 52 weeks after starting pembrolizumab. These receptors came from an adult with mismatch repair-deficient cancer.

The chain is built from TRBV28 and TRBJ2-3, with a possible D match to TRBD2 (7 bases). CDR1 and CDR2 (germline): MDHEN, SYDVKM. The CDR3 spans 14 residues. Trimming cost V 5 bases and J 4 bases, with 13 bases left between them. CDR3 residues: CASSGRGGADTQYF. CDR3 DNA: TGTGCCAGCAGTGGTAGGGGGGGGGCAGATACGCAGTATTTT.

This rearrangement joins TRBV5-6 to TRBJ2-7; tentatively, D is TRBD1 (6 bases). The CDR3 contains 14 residues. Germline-derived CDR1 and CDR2 are SGHDT and YYEEEE. The V and J ends lost 0 bases and 3 bases respectively, with 10 bases between them. CDR3 amino acids: CASSLGFRGYEQYF. The DNA for the CDR3 is TGTGCCAGCAGCTTGGGCTTCAGGGGCTACGAGCAGTACTTC.

The gene calls are TRBV7-9 and TRBJ2-1; maybe TRBD1 (6 bases). The length of the CDR3 is 16 residues. The V and J ends lost 7 bases and 1 base respectively, with 17 bases between them. Germline V lookup: CDR1 SEHNR, CDR2 FQNEAQ (reference sequence). Here the CDR3 reads CASTQMAGVSYNEQFF. The CDR3 DNA sequence: TGTGCCAGCACCCAAATGGCAGGGGTTTCCTACAATGAGCAGTTCTTC.

The rearrangement uses TRBV5-4 and TRBJ2-3; TRBD2 agrees at 8 bases. The V segment lost 1 base and the J segment 5 bases; nucleotides outside the gene matches: 9. The CDR3 consists of 16 residues. Per the germline V gene, CDR1 is SGHNT and CDR2 is YYREEE (reference sequence). The CDR3 sequence is CASSLRSGSGGDTQYF. The CDR3 DNA is TGTGCCAGCAGCTTGCGAAGCGGGAGTGGGGGAGATACGCAGTATTTT.

The chain combines TRBV15 with TRBJ1-5, with TRBD1 matching over 9 bases. J was trimmed by 1 base and V by 2 bases; bases with no gene match: 12. The CDR3 is made up of 19 amino acids. Germline lookup yields CDR1 LNHNV and CDR2 YYDKDF (reference sequence). The CDR3 nucleotides are TGTGCCACCAGCAGACGACCGGGACAGGGTGCGGGGAGCAATCAGCCCCAGCATTTT. Residues: CATSRRPGQGAGSNQPQHF.

The gene calls are TRBV2 and TRBJ2-5; D call uncertain. Looked up from germline, CDR1 is SNHLY and CDR2 is FYNNEI. Deletions cut 4 bases from V and 7 bases from J, with 13 bases between. This CDR3 contains 13 residues. The CDR3 loop is CASSGEVRWTQYF. In DNA form, the CDR3 reads TGTGCCAGCAGTGGTGAGGTACGATGGACCCAGTACTTC.

The V and J genes are TRBV18 and TRBJ2-3, with 13 bases lining up with TRBD2. The CDR3 is made up of 19 amino acids. Germline values: CDR1 KGHSH, CDR2 LQKENI. The ends lost 3 bases at V and 0 bases at J; junction bases unmatched: 9. The CDR3 region has the DNA TGTGCCAGCTCACCGACTAGCGGGAGGCGTAGCGCTAGCACAGATACGCAGTATTTT. Translation gives CASSPTSGRRSASTDTQYF.

The CDR3 nucleotides are TGCGCCAGCAGCTTACTAGCGGGAGAGGTCGGGGAGCTGTTTTTT. This encodes CASSLLAGEVGELFF. The chain recombines TRBV5-1 with TRBJ2-2; 11 bases match TRBD2. Germline-derived CDR1 and CDR2 are SGHRS and YFSETQ. Trimming took 2 bases from V and 7 from J; bases not matched to a gene: 4. The CDR3 consists of 15 residues. Full variable domain (missing parts from reference TRBV5-1 and TRBJ2-2): KAGVTQTPRYLIKTRGQQVTLSCSPISGHRSVSWYQQTPGQGLQFLFEYFSETQRNKGNFPGRFSGRQFSNSRSEMNVSTLELGDSALYLCASSLLAGEVGELFFGEGSRLTVL.

This rearrangement joins TRBV6-5 to TRBJ1-4; weak D call: TRBD1 (5 bases). This CDR3 region has 15 residues. In germline, CDR1 is MNHEY, CDR2 SVGAGI. With 0 bases removed from V and 8 bases from J, the gap between germline ends came to 13 bases. CDR3 nucleotides: TGTGCCAGCAGTTACTCGAGGCAGGGTAGGGAAAAACTGTTTTTT. Translated, it gives CASSYSRQGREKLFF.

A note on this clone: The sample has other DNA sequences that encode this CDR3 too. The V and J genes are TRBV18 and TRBJ2-7; D unresolved. The CDR3 spans 14 residues. Germline V lookup: CDR1 KGHSH, CDR2 LQKENI. V lost 1 base, J lost 5 bases, and 12 bases lay in between. The CDR3 nucleotides read TGTGCCAGCTCACCACTGGTGGCCCCCAACGAGCAGTACTTC. This codes for CASSPLVAPNEQYF.